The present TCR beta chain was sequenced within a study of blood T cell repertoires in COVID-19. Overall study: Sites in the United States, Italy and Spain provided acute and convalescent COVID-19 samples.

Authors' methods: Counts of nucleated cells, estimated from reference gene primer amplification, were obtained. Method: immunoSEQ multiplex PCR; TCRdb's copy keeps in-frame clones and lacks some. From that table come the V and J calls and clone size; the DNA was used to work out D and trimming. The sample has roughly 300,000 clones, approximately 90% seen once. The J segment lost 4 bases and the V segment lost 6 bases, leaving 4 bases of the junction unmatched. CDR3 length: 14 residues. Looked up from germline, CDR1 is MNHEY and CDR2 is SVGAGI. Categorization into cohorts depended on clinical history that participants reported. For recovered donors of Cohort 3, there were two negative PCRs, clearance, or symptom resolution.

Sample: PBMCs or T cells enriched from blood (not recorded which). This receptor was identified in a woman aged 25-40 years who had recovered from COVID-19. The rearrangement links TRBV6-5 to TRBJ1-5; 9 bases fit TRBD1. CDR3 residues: CASSTGGGNQPQHF. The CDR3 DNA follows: TGTGCCAGCAGCACAGGGGGCGGGAATCAGCCCCAGCATTTT.